Presented here are 8 T cell receptor beta chains from one specimen sequenced in a study of cytomegalovirus exposure and HLA in healthy donors (dated by TCRdb to 2016 to 2017). Library construction relied on the immunoSEQ multiplex PCR assay. TCRdb limited this immuneACCESS table to in-frame rearrangements with V and J called. A share of clones is missing; checked studies link under half to unresolved V genes, and the rest is unexplained. Within this sample are roughly 150,000 clones, with 85% to 90% of them counted one time only. The ten largest clones add up to about 3.1% of the sample. Sample: PBMCs. The receptors shown here come from a woman aged 18-29 years in good health and CMV-seropositive.

V usage is TRBV30 and J usage is TRBJ1-2; D is possibly TRBD1 (6 bases). Per germline, CDR1 GTSNPN and CDR2 SVGIG (reference sequence). The germline V and J ends were trimmed by 0 bases and 1 base, with 15 bases remaining between them. This CDR3 is 16 amino acids long. CDR3 in amino acids: CAWSVRRQGNNYGYTF. As DNA, the CDR3 is TGTGCCTGGAGTGTACGACGGCAGGGGAATAACTATGGCTACACCTTC.

DNA for the CDR3: TGCGCCAGCAGCCAAGGGACAGTGGCAGATACGCAGTATTTT. Amino acids: CASSQGTVADTQYF. The V and J genes are TRBV4-3 and TRBJ2-3, with a tentative D call TRBD1 (6 bases). CDR1 is LGHNA, CDR2 YSLEER, per germline. V lost 1 base, J lost 4 bases, and 9 bases lay in between. This CDR3 region has 14 residues.

V usage is TRBV11-3 and J usage is TRBJ2-7; D is ambiguous. Trimming removed 1 base at V and 6 bases at J, with 4 bases between. The CDR3 covers 11 residues. Per the germline V gene, CDR1 is SGHNT and CDR2 is YENEEA. The CDR3 spells CASSLGPEQYF. CDR3 nucleotides: TGTGCCAGCAGCTTAGGGCCCGAGCAGTACTTC.

The chain has TRBV6-1 and TRBJ2-7; 7 positions agree with TRBD2. The CDR3 covers 12 residues. Germline assignment: CDR1 MNHNS and CDR2 SASEGT. V trimming: 6 bases; J trimming: 3 bases; junction bases outside the gene matches: 2. The CDR3 DNA is TGTGCCAGCAGCGGGACTAACTACGAGCAGTACTTC. Its translation is CASSGTNYEQYF.

This rearrangement joins TRBV7-9 to TRBJ1-2, with 8 bases matching TRBD1. V trimming: 2 bases; J trimming: 3 bases; junction bases outside the gene matches: 14. The length of the CDR3 is 18 residues. CDR1 is SEHNR and CDR2 is FQNEAQ in the germline V gene (reference sequence). In nucleotides, the CDR3 is TGTGCCAGCAGCTTATATCTGGGGGGACAGGCACAGGACTATGGCTACACCTTC. Residues: CASSLYLGGQAQDYGYTF.

The chain recombines TRBV5-4 with TRBJ1-1; D is undetermined. The CDR3 covers 12 residues. V shed 0 bases and J shed 5 bases, with 5 bases lying between them. Looked up from germline, CDR1 is SGHNT and CDR2 is YYREEE (reference sequence). DNA of the CDR3: TGTGCCAGCAGCTTGGTAGAGACTGAAGCTTTCTTT. Translating it yields CASSLVETEAFF.

The chain recombines TRBV6-5 with TRBJ2-3; 7 bases are shared with TRBD2. Germline trimming cut 10 bases from V and 4 bases from J; bases unmatched to any gene: 11. Per germline, CDR1 MNHEY and CDR2 SVGAGI. The CDR3 consists of 14 residues. The CDR3 DNA is TGTGCCACCTTGCGCGGTCGGGGGGCAGATACGCAGTATTTT. It translates to CATLRGRGADTQYF.

This clone was found once. The rearrangement uses TRBV5-4 and TRBJ1-4, with TRBD1 as a possible D gene (6 bases). This CDR3 spans 14 amino acids. Trimming pared 3 bases from V and 4 bases from J, leaving 10 bases between. CDR1 is SGHNT, CDR2 YYREEE, per germline (reference sequence). CDR3 protein: CASSSGARNEKLFF. CDR3 sequence (DNA): TGTGCCAGCAGCTCAGGGGCTCGTAATGAAAAACTGTTTTTT.